This T cell receptor beta chain was sequenced for a study of blood T cells in healthy people across ages. This CDR3 contains 13 residues. Per germline, CDR1 MNHEY and CDR2 SVGAGI. The V end was cut by 2 bases, the J end by 3 bases, with 5 bases between. Primed by a sample-barcoded 5' primer and a J-beta primer mix, a second PCR proceeded for 7 to 11 cycles. Each cDNA molecule received a tag from a template-switch adaptor that had 12 random nucleotides. One entry per CDR3 protein, called by TCRdb with MiXCR from the 5' RACE reads. The repertoire holds approximately 830,000 distinct CDR3 sequences, about 62% seen once, with roughly a quarter in the top ten. Drawing of peripheral blood yielded about 9.6 milliliters from each donor.

This TCR came from a man aged 25-45 years in good health. Sequencing was done on a sample of blood. The chain carries TRBV6-5 and TRBJ2-1, with D unclear. The chain's CDR3 is CASSYGHYNEQFF. The CDR3, as DNA: TGTGCCAGCAGTTACGGCCACTACAATGAGCAGTTCTTC.